Reported below is one T cell receptor (beta chain). Its antigen is undetermined. This sample includes further DNA sequences coding for the same CDR3. The data originate from a study of T cell responses to AZD1222 COVID-19 vaccine. General study points: The study sampled repertoires only after the peak T cell response.

This CDR3 has 16 amino acids. V lost 3 bases and J lost 0, with 14 bases in between. Germline V gene data show CDR1 as LNHDA and CDR2 as SQIVND (reference sequence). Using immunoSEQ multiplex PCR, the repertoire was profiled, and TCRdb retains in-frame clones only, with some absent. The sample holds 200,000 or so clones; roughly 93% are singletons and the top ten take 7.5% to 10%. The J gene is TRBJ1-1, the V gene TRBV19; a weak D match, TRBD1 (6 bases). The clonotype comes from an adult in good health. Sequenced here: peripheral blood, sampled on day 0 of AZD1222 vaccination. CDR3 protein: CASSIDQGWMNTEAFF. The CDR3 DNA follows: TGTGCCAGTAGTATCGATCAGGGGTGGATGAACACTGAAGCTTTCTTT.